This entry lists 7 T cell receptor beta chains sequenced from one sample in a study of T cell changes during pregnancy in multiple sclerosis (dated by TCRdb to the late 2010s). Library construction relied on the immunoSEQ multiplex PCR assay. The immuneACCESS repertoire file appears here via TCRdb, limited to in-frame rearrangements. These files lack a portion of the clones; in checked studies, under half of the deficit traces to unresolved V genes, and the cause of the others is not known. For this sample there are fewer than 60,000 clones; approximately 93% appear just once. The ten largest clones add up to 0.25% to 0.4% of the sample. The sample consisted of CD4+ T cells from peripheral blood mononuclear cells, taken in the third trimester of pregnancy. These receptors were taken from a female donor with multiple sclerosis, enrolled in a pregnancy study.

This clone was found a few times. V and J are TRBV7-9 and TRBJ1-1; D uncertain. Germline CDR1 is SEHNR and CDR2 is FQNEAQ (reference sequence). The CDR3 length is 16 residues. The ends were cut back, 6 bases at V and 0 bases at J, with 17 bases in the middle. This CDR3 reads CASSLKGSGMNTEAFF. Written as DNA, the CDR3 is TGTGCCAGCAGTCTAAAGGGATCGGGGATGAACACTGAAGCTTTCTTT.

The table lists this clone with a few counts. The chain combines TRBV7-9 with TRBJ2-1, with D possibly TRBD2 on 6 matching bases. Germline CDR1 and CDR2: SEHNR and FQNEAQ (reference sequence). Trimming took off 3 bases at V and 4 bases at J, with 13 bases between the two ends. The CDR3 sequence is 15 residues long. The CDR3 nucleotides read TGTGCCAGCAGCTTCGAGGGCGGGACGTACAATGAGCAGTTCTTC. Protein: CASSFEGGTYNEQFF.

The rearrangement links TRBV18 to TRBJ2-3; 9 bases align to TRBD2. Germline CDR1 reads KGHSH; CDR2 reads LQKENI. This CDR3 has 15 residues. Losses at the gene ends were 3 bases for V and 5 bases for J; bases not matched to a gene: 6. CDR3 nucleotides: TGTGCCAGCTCACCGAGGCTAGCGGGACTAGATACGCAGTATTTT. Its translation: CASSPRLAGLDTQYF.

The chain recombines TRBV5-5 with TRBJ1-1; D is unresolved. The CDR3 has 14 amino acids. Trimming left V 3 bases short and J 0 bases short, with 9 bases between. From germline, CDR1 is SGHKS and CDR2 YYEKEE (reference sequence). The CDR3 loop reads CASSWSWMNTEAFF. As DNA, the CDR3 is TGTGCCAGCAGCTGGAGCTGGATGAACACTGAAGCTTTCTTT. Supplemented by reference TRBV5-5 and TRBJ1-1, the full variable domain reads DAGVTQSPTHLIKTRGQQVTLRCSPISGHKSVSWYQQVLGQGPQFIFQYYEKEERGRGNFPDRFSARQFPNYSSELNVNALLLGDSALYLCASSWSWMNTEAFFGQGTRLTVV.

The chain couples TRBV11-2 to TRBJ1-5; D perhaps matches TRBD1 (6 bases). Germline CDR1 is SGHAT and CDR2 is FQNNGV. The CDR3 covers 16 residues. V dropped 5 bases and J dropped 6 bases, with 20 bases sitting between them. The chain's CDR3 is CASSPSGRGYFQPQHF. CDR3 coding DNA: TGTGCCAGCAGCCCCAGTGGGAGGGGGTATTTTCAGCCCCAGCATTTT.

V gene TRBV10-3 combines with J gene TRBJ2-6; D remains unclear. V was trimmed by 7 bases and J by 2 bases, leaving 9 bases between them. Germline lookup yields CDR1 ENHRY and CDR2 SYGVKD. The CDR3 covers 14 residues. The CDR3 sequence: CAITSGPGANVLTF. CDR3 DNA sequence: TGTGCCATCACGTCTGGGCCTGGGGCCAACGTCCTGACTTTC.

The chain uses TRBV30 and TRBJ2-7; D ambiguous. V lost 1 base, J lost 4 bases, and 5 bases lay in between. The germline CDR1 and CDR2 sequences are GTSNPN and SVGIG (reference sequence). This CDR3 is built from 11 residues. This chain's CDR3 is CAWSGTYEQYF. CDR3 coding DNA: TGTGCCTGGAGTGGCACTTACGAGCAGTACTTC.